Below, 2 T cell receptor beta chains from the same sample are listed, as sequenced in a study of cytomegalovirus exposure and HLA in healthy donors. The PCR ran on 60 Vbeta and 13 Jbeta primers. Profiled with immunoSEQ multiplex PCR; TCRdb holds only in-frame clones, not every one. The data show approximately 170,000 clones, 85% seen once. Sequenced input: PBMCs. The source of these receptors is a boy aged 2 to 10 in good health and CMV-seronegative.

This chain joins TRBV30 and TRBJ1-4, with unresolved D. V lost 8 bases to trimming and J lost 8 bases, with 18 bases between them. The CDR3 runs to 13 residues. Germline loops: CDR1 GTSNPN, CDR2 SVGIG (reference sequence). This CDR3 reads CATPGREGEKLFF. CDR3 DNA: TGTGCCACCCCCGGCAGAGAGGGAGAAAAACTGTTTTTT.

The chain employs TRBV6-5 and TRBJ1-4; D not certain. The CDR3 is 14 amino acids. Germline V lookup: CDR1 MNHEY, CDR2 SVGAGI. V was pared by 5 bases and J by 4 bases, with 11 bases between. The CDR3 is CASSVTPFNEKLFF. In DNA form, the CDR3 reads TGTGCCAGCAGTGTGACACCCTTTAATGAAAAACTGTTTTTT.